The 31 T cell receptor beta chains below were found in one sample sequenced in a study of blood T cell repertoires in COVID-19. TCRdb's copy holds only in-frame clones and misses some; the assay was immunoSEQ multiplex PCR. The sample holds roughly 250,000 clones, around 85% seen once. Input material: peripheral blood. These receptors originate from a woman over 75 with acute or convalescent COVID-19.

The chain recombines TRBV7-2 with TRBJ1-2, with 8 bases aligning to TRBD1. This CDR3 spans 17 amino acids. Germline V CDR1 and CDR2: SGHTA, FQGNSA. V trimming: 4 bases; J trimming: 7 bases; junction bases outside the gene matches: 17. The CDR3 loop is CASSYQGGAGGASGYTF. In nucleotides, the CDR3 is TGTGCCAGCAGCTACCAGGGGGGTGCAGGGGGCGCGTCTGGCTACACCTTC.

The chain employs TRBV3-1 (or the pseudogene TRBV3-2) and TRBJ1-1; D is undetermined. Trimming pared 0 bases from V and 7 bases from J, leaving 6 bases between. The CDR3 is 12 residues long. Germline V gene lookup returns CDR1 LGHDT and CDR2 YNNKEL (reference sequence). The CDR3 is CASSQDRDEAFF. CDR3 bases: TGTGCCAGCAGCCAAGATCGAGATGAAGCTTTCTTT.

The chain has TRBV2 and TRBJ1-2, with TRBD1 as a possible D gene (6 bases). This CDR3 is 12 amino acids long. Germline CDR1 SNHLY, CDR2 FYNNEI. Trimming pared 6 bases from V and 4 bases from J, leaving 9 bases between. The CDR3 loop is CASRLDSYGYTF. CDR3 bases: TGTGCCAGCAGATTGGACAGCTATGGCTACACCTTC.

The V call is TRBV20-1, the J call TRBJ2-1, with TRBD2 as a possible D gene (7 bases). Between the trimmed V and J ends, which lost 3 bases and 4 bases, there was a span of 13 bases. Germline loops: CDR1 DFQATT, CDR2 SNEGSKA (reference sequence). The CDR3 covers 14 residues. The CDR3 sequence: CSASTGGRYNEQFF. In DNA, the CDR3 is TGCAGTGCTAGTACGGGGGGCCGATACAATGAGCAGTTCTTC.

This clone was detected a few times. The chain recombines TRBV28 with TRBJ1-5, with D tentatively TRBD1 (6 bases). The CDR3 totals 14 residues. The V end was cut by 4 bases, the J end by 5 bases, with 12 bases between. Germline CDR1 is MDHEN and CDR2 is SYDVKM. The CDR3 reads CASSSTQGYQPQHF. The CDR3 bases are TGTGCCAGCAGTTCAACACAGGGTTATCAGCCCCAGCATTTT.

The genes are TRBV28 and TRBJ1-2; D unclear. CDR1 and CDR2 (germline): MDHEN, SYDVKM. There are 16 residues in the CDR3. V shed 3 bases and J shed 2 bases, with 16 bases lying between them. Written as DNA, the CDR3 is TGTGCCAGCAGTTTTCAGGTAGTATTATCGAACTATGGCTACACCTTC. Translated: CASSFQVVLSNYGYTF.

The V and J genes are TRBV2 and TRBJ1-5; 8 bases are shared with TRBD1. Germline lookup yields CDR1 SNHLY and CDR2 FYNNEI. There are 16 residues in the CDR3. V lost 5 bases and J lost 4; bases outside the gene matches: 10. The chain's CDR3 is CASSSRRDRQNQPQHF. DNA of the CDR3: TGTGCCAGCAGTTCCCGCCGGGACAGGCAAAATCAGCCCCAGCATTTT.

The genes are TRBV6-6 and TRBJ1-4; D unclear. CDR3 size: 18 residues. V dropped 7 bases and J dropped 0 bases, with 21 bases sitting between them. Germline assignment: CDR1 MNHNY and CDR2 SVGAGI (reference sequence). The CDR3 region is CASNRSGGRATTNEKLFF. The DNA for the CDR3 is TGTGCCAGCAATCGGAGCGGTGGGAGGGCCACAACTAATGAAAAACTGTTTTTT.

V usage is TRBV19 and J usage is TRBJ1-4; no reliable D call. Germline V gene lookup returns CDR1 LNHDA and CDR2 SQIVND (reference sequence). The CDR3 totals 16 residues. V gave up 3 bases and J gave up 0 bases, with 11 bases separating them. In DNA, the CDR3 is TGTGCCAGTAGTATCGCGCAGGCCGCAACTAATGAAAAACTGTTTTTT. Residues: CASSIAQAATNEKLFF. Looking up the rest from reference TRBV19 and TRBJ1-4 gives the full variable domain: DGGITQSPKYLFRKEGQNVTLSCEQNLNHDAMYWYRQDPGQGLRLIYYSQIVNDFQKGDIAEGYSVSREKKESFPLTVTSAQKNPTAFYLCASSIAQAATNEKLFFGSGTQLSVL.

The genes are TRBV5-1 and TRBJ2-7; D unclear. Germline V gene sequence: CDR1 SGHRS, CDR2 YFSETQ. V gave up 3 bases and J gave up 3 bases, with 13 bases separating them. This CDR3 contains 14 residues. The CDR3 sequence is CASSWAESNYEQYF. In DNA, the CDR3 is TGCGCCAGCAGCTGGGCTGAATCGAACTACGAGCAGTACTTC.

The CDR3 reads CATRTGGAGELFF. The DNA of the CDR3 is TGTGCCACGCGGACGGGGGGGGCCGGGGAGCTGTTTTTT. The rearrangement joins TRBV6-5 to TRBJ2-2, with TRBD2 matching over 8 bases. Losses at the gene ends were 10 bases for V and 6 bases for J; bases not matched to a gene: 7. Germline lookup yields CDR1 MNHEY and CDR2 SVGAGI. The CDR3 sequence is 13 residues long.

The chain is built from TRBV28 and TRBJ1-5; 10 bases are a match to TRBD1. CDR3 size: 14 residues. Germline V lookup: CDR1 MDHEN, CDR2 SYDVKM. V lost 7 bases and J lost 5; bases outside the gene matches: 5. CDR3 nucleotides: TGTGCCAGCATCTTTGGGACAGGGGATCAGCCCCAGCATTTT. Its protein product is CASIFGTGDQPQHF.

The chain recombines TRBV30 with TRBJ2-7, with D unclear. This CDR3 comprises 14 residues. V was clipped by 0 bases and J by 6 bases, with 15 bases between them. Germline V gives CDR1 GTSNPN, CDR2 SVGIG (reference sequence). The CDR3 nucleotides read TGTGCCTGGAGTGTAGGCGGAAGGTCGGGCGAGCAGTACTTC. As protein: CAWSVGGRSGEQYF.

The sample holds a few counts of this clone. The V call is TRBV9, the J call TRBJ2-1; D perhaps matches TRBD2 (5 bases). V lost 2 bases and J 9 bases, leaving 24 bases between the germline ends. The CDR3 has 17 amino acids. Germline CDR1 reads SGDLS; CDR2 reads YYNGEE. The CDR3 DNA reads TGTGCCAGCAGCGTTAGCCCTGACTTGCCTAGCTCCGTTGAGCAGTTCTTC. The encoded protein is CASSVSPDLPSSVEQFF.

This clone has a handful of counts. The rearrangement uses TRBV19 and TRBJ2-5; TRBD1 matches 8 bases. The CDR3 consists of 14 residues. J lost 5 bases, V lost 5 bases, and 7 bases had no gene match. Germline CDR1 is LNHDA and CDR2 is SQIVND (reference sequence). For the CDR3, the DNA is TGTGCCAGTAGTCTCGACAGGGGCTCGGAGACCCAGTACTTC. Encoded protein: CASSLDRGSETQYF.

V usage is TRBV19 and J usage is TRBJ1-2, with no clear D. V lost 2 bases and J 0 bases, leaving 4 bases between the germline ends. This CDR3 has 13 amino acids. Looked up from germline, CDR1 is LNHDA and CDR2 is SQIVND (reference sequence). The CDR3 spells CASSISTNYGYTF. As DNA, the CDR3 is TGTGCCAGTAGTATATCTACTAACTATGGCTACACCTTC. Looking up the rest from reference TRBV19 and TRBJ1-2 gives the full variable domain: DGGITQSPKYLFRKEGQNVTLSCEQNLNHDAMYWYRQDPGQGLRLIYYSQIVNDFQKGDIAEGYSVSREKKESFPLTVTSAQKNPTAFYLCASSISTNYGYTFGSGTRLTVV.

The chain combines TRBV7-9 with TRBJ1-4, with TRBD1 identical over 9 bases. CDR1 is SEHNR, CDR2 FQNEAQ, per germline (reference sequence). With V trimmed by 2 bases and J by 7 bases, 2 bases remained unmatched. CDR3 size: 14 residues. Written as DNA, the CDR3 is TGTGCCAGCAGCTTACGGGACAGGGCTGAAAAACTGTTTTTT. It encodes CASSLRDRAEKLFF.

The rearrangement uses TRBV5-1 and TRBJ1-6; possible D gene TRBD1, 6 bases. Per germline, CDR1 SGHRS and CDR2 YFSETQ. The germline V and J ends were trimmed by 4 bases and 4 bases, with 21 bases remaining between them. The CDR3 has 18 amino acids. This CDR3 reads CASSPRGTGPTYNSPLHF. In DNA, the CDR3 is TGCGCCAGCAGCCCTAGAGGAACAGGGCCGACTTATAATTCACCCCTCCACTTT.

This rearrangement joins TRBV9 to TRBJ1-4; 8 bases agree with TRBD1. The CDR3 has 16 amino acids. CDR1 is SGDLS, CDR2 YYNGEE, per germline. Unmatched junction bases numbered 9, after V lost 3 bases and J lost 5 bases. CDR3 DNA sequence: TGTGCCAGCAGCGCCTCCGGGACAGGAAGGAATGAAAAACTGTTTTTT. It yields the protein CASSASGTGRNEKLFF.

The chain joins TRBV29-1 to TRBJ2-7, with 9 bases identical to TRBD1. From germline, CDR1 is SQVTM and CDR2 ANQGSEA. Trimming took 7 bases from V and 3 from J; bases not matched to a gene: 7. The CDR3 runs to 13 residues. CDR3 nucleotide sequence: TGCAGCGCCAGAAAGGGACAGGGCTACGAGCAGTACTTC. This gives the protein CSARKGQGYEQYF.

The chain employs TRBV11-3 and TRBJ2-2; possible D gene TRBD2, 5 bases. The CDR3 totals 14 residues. Germline-derived CDR1 and CDR2 are SGHNT and YENEEA. Deletions cut 1 base from V and 5 bases from J, with 8 bases between. The DNA of the CDR3 is TGTGCCAGCAGCTTAGGAGCGGCTACCGGGGAGCTGTTTTTT. Translated, it gives CASSLGAATGELFF.

The gene calls are TRBV30 and TRBJ2-7; 9 bases agree with TRBD1. CDR1 and CDR2 from the germline V gene are GTSNPN and SVGIG (reference sequence). V gave up 2 bases and J gave up 5 bases; unmatched junction bases: 7. The CDR3 extends over 14 amino acids. In DNA form, the CDR3 reads TGTGCCTGGAGTACGCTCGGGACAGGGAACGAGCAGTACTTC. Translation gives CAWSTLGTGNEQYF.

The chain couples TRBV7-6 to TRBJ1-3; D ambiguous. CDR3 size: 14 residues. The V gene lost 5 bases and the J gene lost 10 bases, with 18 bases spanning the gap. CDR1 and CDR2 (germline): SGHVS, FNYEAQ. Written as DNA, the CDR3 is TGTGCCAGCAGCCCCCGGGCCTCGGGAGGGACCATATATTTT. This codes for CASSPRASGGTIYF.

This clone was counted a few times. V gene TRBV7-9 combines with J gene TRBJ1-1; D not resolved. Trimming removed 5 bases at V and 1 base at J, with 8 bases between. This CDR3 is built from 13 residues. Germline assignment: CDR1 SEHNR and CDR2 FQNEAQ (reference sequence). CDR3 protein: CASSTTPNTEAFF. In DNA, the CDR3 is TGTGCCAGCAGCACCACACCGAACACTGAAGCTTTCTTT.

The chain employs TRBV2 and TRBJ1-2; perhaps TRBD1 as D (5 bases). CDR3 length: 15 amino acids. Germline lookup yields CDR1 SNHLY and CDR2 FYNNEI. Trimming removed 0 bases at V and 8 bases at J, with 16 bases between. CDR3 sequence: CASSEAGARLEGYTF. CDR3 nucleotide sequence: TGTGCCAGCAGTGAAGCTGGGGCCCGTCTCGAGGGCTACACCTTC.

This chain connects TRBV9 to TRBJ2-5; possible D gene TRBD1, 6 bases. Germline CDR1 and CDR2: SGDLS and YYNGEE. V lost 1 base, J lost 5 bases, and 18 bases lay in between. The length of the CDR3 is 16 residues. In DNA form, the CDR3 reads TGTGCCAGCAGCGTACTGGGAACAGGGCTTTTGGAGACCCAGTACTTC. Its protein product is CASSVLGTGLLETQYF.

The chain employs TRBV19 and TRBJ2-7, with 7 bases that match TRBD1. V lost 5 bases to trimming and J lost 3 bases; unmatched junction nucleotides: 10. CDR3 size: 15 residues. Looked up from germline, CDR1 is LNHDA and CDR2 is SQIVND (reference sequence). The CDR3 sequence is CASSPTRTGFYEQYF. The DNA for the CDR3 is TGTGCCAGTAGTCCTACCCGGACAGGTTTCTACGAGCAGTACTTC.

The V and J genes are TRBV5-1 and TRBJ1-1, with 10 bases that match TRBD1. This CDR3 is built from 15 residues. The J segment lost 3 bases and the V segment lost 4 bases, leaving 6 bases of the junction unmatched. Germline CDR1 is SGHRS and CDR2 is YFSETQ. The CDR3 nucleotides read TGCGCCAGCAGCGCGAAGGACAGGGGGGACACTGAAGCTTTCTTT. It encodes CASSAKDRGDTEAFF.

This chain links TRBV4-1 with TRBJ2-1; a weak D match, TRBD2 (5 bases). With 1 base removed from V and 11 bases from J, the gap between germline ends came to 15 bases. The CDR3 covers 14 residues. Germline CDR1 is MGHRA and CDR2 is YSYEKL. CDR3 in DNA: TGCGCCAGCAGCCAAGCCCTCGATGGAGGAAAGCAGTTCTTC. This encodes CASSQALDGGKQFF.

The chain combines TRBV12-3 or TRBV12-4 with TRBJ2-7; possibly TRBD1 for D (6 bases). CDR3 length: 11 amino acids. V shed 6 bases and J shed 4 bases, with 7 bases lying between them. For the CDR3, the DNA is TGTGCCAGCAGCCAGGGGTACGAGCAGTACTTC. It translates to CASSQGYEQYF.

This clone was observed once. Other DNA sequences within the sample encode an identical CDR3. This rearrangement joins TRBV9 to TRBJ2-7; TRBD1 aligns across 8 bases. This CDR3 has 15 amino acids. Germline V gene lookup returns CDR1 SGDLS and CDR2 YYNGEE. The J segment lost 2 bases and the V segment lost 0 bases, leaving 4 bases of the junction unmatched. This CDR3 reads CASSVGQGSTYEQYF. CDR3 sequence (DNA): TGTGCCAGCAGCGTAGGACAGGGGTCTACCTACGAGCAGTACTTC.